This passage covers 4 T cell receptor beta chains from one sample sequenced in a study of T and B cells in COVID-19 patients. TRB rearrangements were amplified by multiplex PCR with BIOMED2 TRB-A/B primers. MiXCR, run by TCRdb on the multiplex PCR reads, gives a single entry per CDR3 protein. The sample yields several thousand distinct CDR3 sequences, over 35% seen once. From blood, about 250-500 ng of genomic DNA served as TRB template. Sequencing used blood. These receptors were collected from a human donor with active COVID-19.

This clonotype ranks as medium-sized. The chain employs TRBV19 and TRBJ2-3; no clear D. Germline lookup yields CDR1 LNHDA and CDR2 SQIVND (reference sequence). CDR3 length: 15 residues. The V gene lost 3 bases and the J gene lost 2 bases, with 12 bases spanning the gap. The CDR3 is CASSMVVGPTDTQYF. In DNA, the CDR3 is TGTGCCAGTAGTATGGTGGTCGGCCCCACAGATACGCAGTATTTT.

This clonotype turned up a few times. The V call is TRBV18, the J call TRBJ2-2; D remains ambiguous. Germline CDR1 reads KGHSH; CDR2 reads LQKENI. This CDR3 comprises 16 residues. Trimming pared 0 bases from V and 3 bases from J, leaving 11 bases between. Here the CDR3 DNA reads TGTGCCAGCTCACCACCGAACAGCCGAGACACCGGGGAGCTGTTTTTT. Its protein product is CASSPPNSRDTGELFF.

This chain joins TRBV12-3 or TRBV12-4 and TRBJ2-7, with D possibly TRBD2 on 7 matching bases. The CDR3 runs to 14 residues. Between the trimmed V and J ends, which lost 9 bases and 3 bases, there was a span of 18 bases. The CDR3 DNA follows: TGTGCCAGTTCTAGGGGGGGGCAATACTACGAGCAGTACTTC. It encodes CASSRGGQYYEQYF.

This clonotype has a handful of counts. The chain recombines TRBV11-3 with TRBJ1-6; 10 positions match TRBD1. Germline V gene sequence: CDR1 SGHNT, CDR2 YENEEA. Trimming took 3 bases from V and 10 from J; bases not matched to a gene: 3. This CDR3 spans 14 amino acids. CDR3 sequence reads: CASSFGQGDSPLHF. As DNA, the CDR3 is TGTGCCAGCAGCTTCGGACAGGGGGACTCACCCCTCCACTTT.